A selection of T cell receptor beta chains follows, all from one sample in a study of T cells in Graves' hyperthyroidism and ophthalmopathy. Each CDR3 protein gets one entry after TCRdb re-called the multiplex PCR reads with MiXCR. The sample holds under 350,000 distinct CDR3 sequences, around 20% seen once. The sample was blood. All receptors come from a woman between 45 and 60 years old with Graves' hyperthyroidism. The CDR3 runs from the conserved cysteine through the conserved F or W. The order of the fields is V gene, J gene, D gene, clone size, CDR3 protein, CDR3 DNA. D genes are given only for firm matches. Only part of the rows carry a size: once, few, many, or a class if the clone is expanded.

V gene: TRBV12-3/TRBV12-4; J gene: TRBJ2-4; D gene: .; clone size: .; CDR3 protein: CASSFVGLMYF; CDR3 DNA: TGTGCCAGCAGTTTTGTGGGGTTGATGTACTTC
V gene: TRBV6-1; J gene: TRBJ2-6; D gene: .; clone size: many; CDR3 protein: CASRSGQSVSGANVLTF; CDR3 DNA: TGTGCCAGCAGAAGCGGACAGAGTGTCTCTGGGGCCAACGTCCTGACTTTC
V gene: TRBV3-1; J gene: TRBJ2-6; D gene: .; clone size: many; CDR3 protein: CASSHGSGANVLTF; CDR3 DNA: TGTGCCAGCAGCCACGGCTCTGGGGCCAACGTCCTGACTTTC
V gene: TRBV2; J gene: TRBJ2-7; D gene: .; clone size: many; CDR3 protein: CASRYRGPEQYF; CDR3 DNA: TGTGCCAGCAGGTACCGCGGGCCCGAGCAGTACTTC
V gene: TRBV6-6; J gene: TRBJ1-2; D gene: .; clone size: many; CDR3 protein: CASSYSTLSRGYTF; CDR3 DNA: TGTGCCAGCAGTTACTCGACCTTATCGAGGGGCTACACCTTC
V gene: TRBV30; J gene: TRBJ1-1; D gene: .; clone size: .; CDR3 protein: CAWRGNGRRGNTEAFF; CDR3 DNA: TGTGCCTGGAGGGGGAATGGCAGGCGGGGAAACACTGAAGCTTTCTTT
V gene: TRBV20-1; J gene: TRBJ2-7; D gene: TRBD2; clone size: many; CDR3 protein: CSANGLAGVSYEQYF; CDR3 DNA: TGCAGTGCTAACGGACTAGCGGGAGTCTCCTACGAGCAGTACTTC
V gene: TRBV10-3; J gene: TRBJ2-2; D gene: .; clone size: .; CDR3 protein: CATLEGADTGELFF; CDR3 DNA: TGTGCCACCTTGGAGGGGGCAGACACCGGGGAGCTGTTTTTT
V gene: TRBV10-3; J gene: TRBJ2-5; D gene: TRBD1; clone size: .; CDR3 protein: CAISLRDREETQYF; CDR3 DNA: TGTGCCATCAGCCTCCGGGACAGGGAGGAGACCCAGTACTTC
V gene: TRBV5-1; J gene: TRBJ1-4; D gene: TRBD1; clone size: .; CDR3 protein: CASGPGQTNEKLFF; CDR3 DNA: TGCGCCAGTGGACCGGGACAGACTAATGAAAAACTGTTTTTT
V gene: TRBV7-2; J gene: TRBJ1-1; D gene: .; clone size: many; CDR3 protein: CASRPGATEAFF; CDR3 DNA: TGTGCCAGCAGGCCAGGGGCCACTGAAGCTTTCTTT
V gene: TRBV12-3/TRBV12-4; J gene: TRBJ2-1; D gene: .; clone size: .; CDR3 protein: CASSPGPWNEQFF; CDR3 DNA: TGTGCCAGCAGCCCTGGGCCCTGGAATGAGCAGTTCTTC
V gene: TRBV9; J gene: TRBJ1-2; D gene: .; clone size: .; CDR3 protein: CASSVGGQGLGGYTF; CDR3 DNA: TGTGCCAGCAGCGTAGGGGGGCAGGGCCTAGGTGGCTACACCTTC
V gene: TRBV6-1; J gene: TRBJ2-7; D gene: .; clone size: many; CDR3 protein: CASSEGGPYTYEQYF; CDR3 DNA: TGTGCCAGCAGTGAAGGAGGGCCATACACCTACGAGCAGTACTTC
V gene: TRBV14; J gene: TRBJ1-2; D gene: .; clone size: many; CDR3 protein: CASSSNLREGGYTF; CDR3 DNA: TGTGCCAGCAGCTCGAACCTAAGAGAAGGCGGCTACACCTTC
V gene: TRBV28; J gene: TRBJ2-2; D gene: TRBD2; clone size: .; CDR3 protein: CASTPGGLGTGELFF; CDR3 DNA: TGTGCCAGCACCCCGGGGGGGCTGGGCACCGGGGAGCTGTTTTTT
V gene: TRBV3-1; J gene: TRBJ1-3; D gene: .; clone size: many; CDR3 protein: CASSQDLLAGESVYF; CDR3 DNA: TGTGCCAGCAGCCAAGATCTTTTGGCGGGAGAATCGGTATATTTT
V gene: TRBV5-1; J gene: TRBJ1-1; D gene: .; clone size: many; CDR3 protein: CASSSGAGGPNTEAFF; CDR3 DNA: TGCGCCAGCAGCTCTGGTGCGGGCGGGCCAAACACTGAAGCTTTCTTT
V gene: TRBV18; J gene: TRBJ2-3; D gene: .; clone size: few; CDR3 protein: CASSPRQTDTQYF; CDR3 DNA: TGTGCCAGCTCACCGAGACAGACAGATACGCAGTATTTT
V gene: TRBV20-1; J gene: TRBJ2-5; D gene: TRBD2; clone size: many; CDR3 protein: CSARTSGRAGETQYF; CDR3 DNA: TGCAGTGCGCGGACTAGCGGGAGGGCCGGAGAGACCCAGTACTTC
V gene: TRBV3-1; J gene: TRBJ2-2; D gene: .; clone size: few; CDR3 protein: CASTQTGNTGELFF; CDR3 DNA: TGTGCCAGCACCCAAACTGGGAACACCGGGGAGCTGTTTTTT
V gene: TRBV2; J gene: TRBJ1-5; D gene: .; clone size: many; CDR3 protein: CASSDGPGMGNQPQHF; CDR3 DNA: TGTGCCAGCAGTGATGGTCCGGGAATGGGCAATCAGCCCCAGCATTTT
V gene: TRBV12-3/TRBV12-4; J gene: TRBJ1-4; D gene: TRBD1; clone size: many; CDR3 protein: CASSPGQGNEKLFF; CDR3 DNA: TGTGCCAGCAGTCCGGGACAGGGGAATGAAAAACTGTTTTTT
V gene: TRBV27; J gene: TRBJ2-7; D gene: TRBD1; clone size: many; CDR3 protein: CASSQKPGTGGPYEQYF; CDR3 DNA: TGTGCCAGCAGTCAAAAACCGGGGACAGGGGGGCCCTACGAGCAGTACTTC
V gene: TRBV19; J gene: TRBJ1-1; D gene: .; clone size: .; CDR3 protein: CASSMTTALNTEAFF; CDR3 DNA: TGTGCCAGTAGTATGACGACAGCACTGAACACTGAAGCTTTCTTT
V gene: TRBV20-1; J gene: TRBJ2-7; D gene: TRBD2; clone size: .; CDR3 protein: CSAAGLAGLEEQYF; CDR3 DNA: TGCAGTGCCGCGGGACTAGCGGGGTTGGAGGAGCAGTACTTC
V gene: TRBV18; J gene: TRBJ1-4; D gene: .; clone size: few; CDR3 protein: CACSPQVLYNEKLFF; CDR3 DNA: TGTGCCTGCTCACCCCAGGTCCTTTATAATGAAAAACTGTTTTTT
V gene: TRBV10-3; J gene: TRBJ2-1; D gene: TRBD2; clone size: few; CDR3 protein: CAISESVRRAGAGNEQFF; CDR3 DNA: TGTGCCATCAGTGAGTCGGTTCGGAGAGCGGGGGCTGGGAATGAGCAGTTCTTC
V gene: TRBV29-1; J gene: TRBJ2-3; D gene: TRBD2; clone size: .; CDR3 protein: CSVGPPSGGLRDTQYF; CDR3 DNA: TGCAGCGTTGGGCCCCCTAGCGGGGGGCTCAGGGATACGCAGTATTTT
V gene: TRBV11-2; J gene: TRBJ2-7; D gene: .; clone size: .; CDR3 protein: CASSLDYRGKQYF; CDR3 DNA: TGTGCCAGCAGCTTAGATTATAGGGGGAAGCAGTACTTC
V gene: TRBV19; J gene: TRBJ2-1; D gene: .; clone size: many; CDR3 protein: CASRGKGLSYNEQFF; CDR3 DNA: TGTGCCAGTAGAGGGAAGGGGCTATCCTACAATGAGCAGTTCTTC
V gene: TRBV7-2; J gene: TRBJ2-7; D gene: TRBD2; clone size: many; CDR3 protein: CASSYTSGGAAYEQYF; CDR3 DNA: TGTGCCAGCAGCTACACTAGCGGGGGGGCAGCCTACGAGCAGTACTTC
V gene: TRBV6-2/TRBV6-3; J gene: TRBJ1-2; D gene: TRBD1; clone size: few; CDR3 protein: CASRGDRAPYGYTF; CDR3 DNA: TGTGCCAGCAGGGGGGACAGGGCCCCCTATGGCTACACCTTC
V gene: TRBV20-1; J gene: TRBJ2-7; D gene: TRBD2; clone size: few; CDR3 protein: CSARGLAGASYEQYF; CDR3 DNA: TGCAGTGCTAGAGGTCTAGCGGGGGCCTCCTACGAGCAGTACTTC
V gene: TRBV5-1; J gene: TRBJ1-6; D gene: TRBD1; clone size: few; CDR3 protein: CASRTGQSSSYNSPLHF; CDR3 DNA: TGCGCCAGCAGAACGGGACAGTCCAGCTCCTATAATTCACCCCTCCACTTT
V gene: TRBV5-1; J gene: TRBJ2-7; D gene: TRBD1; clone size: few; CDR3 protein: CASSTVRDRGFYEQYF; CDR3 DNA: TGCGCCAGCAGCACGGTCCGGGACAGAGGGTTCTACGAGCAGTACTTC
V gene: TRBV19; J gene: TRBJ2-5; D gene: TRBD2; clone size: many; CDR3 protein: CASSTSLGLALAETQYF; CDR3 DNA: TGTGCCAGTAGTACCTCCCTCGGACTAGCCCTCGCGGAGACCCAGTACTTC
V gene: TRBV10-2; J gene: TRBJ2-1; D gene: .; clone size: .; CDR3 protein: CASSSPYYYNEQFF; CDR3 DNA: TGCGCCAGCAGCTCGCCTTACTACTACAATGAGCAGTTCTTC
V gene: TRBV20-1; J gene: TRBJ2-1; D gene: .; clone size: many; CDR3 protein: CSAGGGGHNEQFF; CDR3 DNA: TGCAGTGCTGGGGGGGGGGGCCACAATGAGCAGTTCTTC